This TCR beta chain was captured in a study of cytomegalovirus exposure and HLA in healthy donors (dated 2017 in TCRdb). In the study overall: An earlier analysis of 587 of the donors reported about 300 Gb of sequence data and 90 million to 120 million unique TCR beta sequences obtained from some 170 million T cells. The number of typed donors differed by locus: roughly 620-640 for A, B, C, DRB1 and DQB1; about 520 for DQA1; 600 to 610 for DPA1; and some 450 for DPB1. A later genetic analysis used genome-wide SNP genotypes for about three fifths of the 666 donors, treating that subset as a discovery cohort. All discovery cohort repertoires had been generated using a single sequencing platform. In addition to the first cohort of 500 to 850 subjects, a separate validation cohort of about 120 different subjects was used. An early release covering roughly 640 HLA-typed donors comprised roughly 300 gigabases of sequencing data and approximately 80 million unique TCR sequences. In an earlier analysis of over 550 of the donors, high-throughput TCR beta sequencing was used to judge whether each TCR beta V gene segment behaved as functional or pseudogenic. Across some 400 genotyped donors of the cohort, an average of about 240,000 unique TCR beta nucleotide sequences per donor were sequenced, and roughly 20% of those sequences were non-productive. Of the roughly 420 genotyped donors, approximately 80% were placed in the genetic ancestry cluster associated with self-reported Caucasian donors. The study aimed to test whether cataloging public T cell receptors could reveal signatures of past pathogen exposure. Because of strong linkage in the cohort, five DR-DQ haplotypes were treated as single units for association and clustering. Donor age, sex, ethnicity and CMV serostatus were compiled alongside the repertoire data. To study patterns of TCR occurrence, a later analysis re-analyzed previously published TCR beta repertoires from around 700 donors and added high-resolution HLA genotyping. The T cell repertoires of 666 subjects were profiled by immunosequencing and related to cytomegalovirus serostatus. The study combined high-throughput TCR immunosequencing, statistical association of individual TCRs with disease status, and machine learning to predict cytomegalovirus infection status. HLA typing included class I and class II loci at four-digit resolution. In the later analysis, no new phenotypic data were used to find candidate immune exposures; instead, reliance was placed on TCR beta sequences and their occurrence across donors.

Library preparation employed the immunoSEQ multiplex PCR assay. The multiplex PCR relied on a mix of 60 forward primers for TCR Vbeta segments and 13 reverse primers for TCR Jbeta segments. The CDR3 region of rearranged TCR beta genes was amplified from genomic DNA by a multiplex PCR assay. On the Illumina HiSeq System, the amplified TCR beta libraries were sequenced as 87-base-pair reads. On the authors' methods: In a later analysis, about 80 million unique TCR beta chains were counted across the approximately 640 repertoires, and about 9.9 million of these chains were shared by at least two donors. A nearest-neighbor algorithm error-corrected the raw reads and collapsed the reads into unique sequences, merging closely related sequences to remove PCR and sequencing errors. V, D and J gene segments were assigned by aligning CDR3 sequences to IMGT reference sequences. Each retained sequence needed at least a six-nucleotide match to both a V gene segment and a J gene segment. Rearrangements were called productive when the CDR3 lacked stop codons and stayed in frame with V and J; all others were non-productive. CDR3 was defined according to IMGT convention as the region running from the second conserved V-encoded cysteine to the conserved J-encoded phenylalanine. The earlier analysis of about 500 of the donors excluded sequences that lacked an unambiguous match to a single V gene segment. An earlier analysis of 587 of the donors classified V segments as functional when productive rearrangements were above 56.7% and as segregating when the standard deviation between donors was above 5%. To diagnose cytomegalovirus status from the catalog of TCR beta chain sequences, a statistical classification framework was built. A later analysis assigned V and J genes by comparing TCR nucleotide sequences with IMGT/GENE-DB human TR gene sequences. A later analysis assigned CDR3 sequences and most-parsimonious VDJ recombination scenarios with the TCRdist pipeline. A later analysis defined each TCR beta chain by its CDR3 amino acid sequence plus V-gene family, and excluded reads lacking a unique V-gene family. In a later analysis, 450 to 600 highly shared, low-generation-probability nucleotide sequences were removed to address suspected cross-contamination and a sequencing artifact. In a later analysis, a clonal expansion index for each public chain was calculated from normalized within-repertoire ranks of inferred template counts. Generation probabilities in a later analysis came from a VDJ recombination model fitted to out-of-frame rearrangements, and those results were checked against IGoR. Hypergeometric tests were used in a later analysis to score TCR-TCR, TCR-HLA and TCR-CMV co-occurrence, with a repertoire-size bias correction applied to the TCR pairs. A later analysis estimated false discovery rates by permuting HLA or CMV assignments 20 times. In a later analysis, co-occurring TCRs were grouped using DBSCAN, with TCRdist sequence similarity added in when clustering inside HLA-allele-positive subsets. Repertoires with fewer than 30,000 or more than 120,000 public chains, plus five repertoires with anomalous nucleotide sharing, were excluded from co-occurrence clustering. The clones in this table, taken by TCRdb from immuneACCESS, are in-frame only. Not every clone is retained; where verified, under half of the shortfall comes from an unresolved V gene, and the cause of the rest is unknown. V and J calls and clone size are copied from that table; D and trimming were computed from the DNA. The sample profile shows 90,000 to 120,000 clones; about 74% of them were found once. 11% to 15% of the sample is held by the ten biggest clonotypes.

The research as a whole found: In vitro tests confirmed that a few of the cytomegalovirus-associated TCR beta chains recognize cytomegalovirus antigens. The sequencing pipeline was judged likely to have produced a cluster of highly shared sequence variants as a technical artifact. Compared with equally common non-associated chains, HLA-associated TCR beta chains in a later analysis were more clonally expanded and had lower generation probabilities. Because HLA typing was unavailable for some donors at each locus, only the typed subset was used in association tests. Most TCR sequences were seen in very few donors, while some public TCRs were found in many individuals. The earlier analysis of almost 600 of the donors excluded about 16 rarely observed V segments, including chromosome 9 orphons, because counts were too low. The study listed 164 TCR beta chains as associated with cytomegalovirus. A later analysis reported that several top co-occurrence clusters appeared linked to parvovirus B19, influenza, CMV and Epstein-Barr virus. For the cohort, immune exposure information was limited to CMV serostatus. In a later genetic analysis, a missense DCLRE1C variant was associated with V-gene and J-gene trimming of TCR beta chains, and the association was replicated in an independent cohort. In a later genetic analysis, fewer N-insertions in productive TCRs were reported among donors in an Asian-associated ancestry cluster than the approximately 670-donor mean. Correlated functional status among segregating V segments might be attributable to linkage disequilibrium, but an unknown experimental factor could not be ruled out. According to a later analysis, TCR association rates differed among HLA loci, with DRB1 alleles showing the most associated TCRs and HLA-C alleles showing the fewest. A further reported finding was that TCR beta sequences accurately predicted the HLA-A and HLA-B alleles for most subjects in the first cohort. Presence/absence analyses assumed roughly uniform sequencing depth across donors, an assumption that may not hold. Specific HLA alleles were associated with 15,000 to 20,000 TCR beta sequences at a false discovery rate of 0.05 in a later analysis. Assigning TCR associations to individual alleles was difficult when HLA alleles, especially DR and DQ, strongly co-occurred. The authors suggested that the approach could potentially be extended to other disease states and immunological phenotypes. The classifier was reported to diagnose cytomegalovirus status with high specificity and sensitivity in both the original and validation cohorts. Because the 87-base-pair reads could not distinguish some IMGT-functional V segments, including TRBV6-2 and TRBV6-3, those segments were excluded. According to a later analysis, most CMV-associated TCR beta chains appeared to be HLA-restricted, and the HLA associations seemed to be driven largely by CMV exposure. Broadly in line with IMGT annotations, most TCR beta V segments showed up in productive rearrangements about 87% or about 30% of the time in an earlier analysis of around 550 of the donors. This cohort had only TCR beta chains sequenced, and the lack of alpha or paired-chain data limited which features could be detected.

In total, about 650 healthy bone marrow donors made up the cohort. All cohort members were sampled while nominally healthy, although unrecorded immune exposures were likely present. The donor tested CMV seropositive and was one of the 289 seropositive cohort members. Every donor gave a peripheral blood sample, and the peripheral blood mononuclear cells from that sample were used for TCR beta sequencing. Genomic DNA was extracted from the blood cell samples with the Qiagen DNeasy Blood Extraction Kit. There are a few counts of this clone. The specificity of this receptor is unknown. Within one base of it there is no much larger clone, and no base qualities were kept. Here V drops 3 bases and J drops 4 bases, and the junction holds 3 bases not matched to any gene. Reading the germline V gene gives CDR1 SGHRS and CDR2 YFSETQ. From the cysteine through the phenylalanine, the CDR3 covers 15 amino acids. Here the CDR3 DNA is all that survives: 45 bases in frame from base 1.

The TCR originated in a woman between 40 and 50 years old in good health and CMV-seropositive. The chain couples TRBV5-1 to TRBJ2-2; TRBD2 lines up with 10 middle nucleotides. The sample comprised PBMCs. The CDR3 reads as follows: CASSWERGGTGELFF. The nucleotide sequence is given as TGCGCCAGCAGCTGGGAGCGGGGGGGCACCGGGGAGCTGTTTTTT.